The present entry profiles one TCR beta chain with its context. Profiled with immunoSEQ multiplex PCR; TCRdb holds only in-frame clones, not every one. The data show fewer than 3 million clones, under 95% seen once. These data belong to a study of shared clonotypes between healthy human individuals. The V segment lost 6 bases and the J segment 4 bases; nucleotides outside the gene matches: 4. Germline CDR1 and CDR2: LGHNT and FRNRAP. The CDR3 totals 13 residues. The donor population consisted of healthy HIV-negative adults with no recent acute infections or vaccinations. Donors, without exception, were Caucasian adults residing in Nashville, Tennessee. A split of CD4+ cells into CD45RA+ naive and CD45RA-negative memory subsets was performed.

The gene calls are TRBV12-5 and TRBJ2-3; 7 bases are a match to TRBD1. The sequence was collected from a man between 18 and 29 years old in good health. Some clones in this sample may be carry-over from other donors' samples. Material: naive CD4+ T cells from PBMCs. The subset was: CD45RA+ positively selected. Here the CDR3 reads CASGITGADTQYF. CDR3 in DNA: TGTGCTAGTGGAATAACAGGGGCAGATACGCAGTATTTT.